These 28 T cell receptor beta chains were sequenced from one sample in a study of T cells in Graves' hyperthyroidism and ophthalmopathy. Regions amplified from RNA transcripts were the TCR beta CDR3 regions. An initial round of RT-PCR targeting the TCR CDR3 relied on the HTBI primer set. TCRdb independently ran MiXCR on the multiplex PCR reads; one entry per CDR3 protein. The repertoire holds 660,000 or so distinct CDR3 sequences, with more than 20% as singletons. The material sequenced was blood. Receptors were obtained from a man aged 25-45 years with Graves' ophthalmopathy.

The rearrangement uses TRBV5-1 and TRBJ2-1; D is uncertain. This CDR3 is 14 amino acids long. The V end was cut by 2 bases, the J end by 2 bases, with 8 bases between. Germline V CDR1 and CDR2: SGHRS, YFSETQ. CDR3 sequence reads: CASSFQQAYNEQFF. CDR3 nucleotide sequence: TGCGCCAGCAGCTTTCAGCAGGCCTACAATGAGCAGTTCTTC.

There are a few counts of this clonotype. The chain couples TRBV27 to TRBJ1-3, with 7 bases lining up with TRBD1. Trimming at V came to 6 bases and at J to 1 base, leaving 6 bases not matched to a gene. The CDR3 runs 15 residues. CDR1 is MNHEY, CDR2 SMNVEV, per germline (reference sequence). CDR3 nucleotides: TGTGCCAGCAGGTCGAACAGGGGTTCTGGAAACACCATATATTTT. It encodes CASRSNRGSGNTIYF.

The sample holds many counts of this clonotype. This rearrangement joins TRBV30 to TRBJ1-5; TRBD1 matches at 10 bases. The CDR3 loop spans 15 amino acids. Trimming cost V 4 bases and J 7 bases; bases outside gene matches: 10. Germline V gives CDR1 GTSNPN, CDR2 SVGIG (reference sequence). CDR3 coding DNA: TGTGCCTGGACCACCCGGGACAGGGGATACCAGCCCCAGCATTTT. Residues: CAWTTRDRGYQPQHF.

This clonotype occurred a few times. V is TRBV12-3 or TRBV12-4 and J is TRBJ2-4; D unresolved. The V end was cut by 5 bases, the J end by 1 base, with 15 bases between. CDR3 length equals 16 residues. DNA of the CDR3: TGTGCCAGCAGTCATACCGACATGGGGGCCAAAAACATTCAGTACTTC. Its translation: CASSHTDMGAKNIQYF.

This clonotype was seen a few times. The rearrangement uses TRBV10-3 and TRBJ1-6; D is uncertain. The CDR3 spans 13 residues. Germline V CDR1 and CDR2: ENHRY, SYGVKD. Trimming took off 0 bases at V and 10 bases at J, with 7 bases between the two ends. CDR3: CAISESVVSPLHF. The CDR3 DNA reads as TGTGCCATCAGTGAGTCAGTTGTGTCACCCCTCCACTTT.

The genes are TRBV18 and TRBJ2-3; 7 bases agree with TRBD2. The germline gives CDR1 KGHSH, CDR2 LQKENI. The V gene end was trimmed by 3 bases and the J gene end by 1 base; junction bases not matched to a gene: 4. CDR3 length equals 15 residues. CDR3 amino acids: CASSPDTSGTDTQYF. DNA for the CDR3: TGTGCCAGCTCACCGGACACTAGCGGCACAGATACGCAGTATTTT.

This clonotype was seen more than once but under ten times. The chain has TRBV30 and TRBJ1-2; perhaps TRBD1 as D (6 bases). Germline CDR1 is GTSNPN and CDR2 is SVGIG (reference sequence). The CDR3 spans 13 residues. V gave up 0 bases and J gave up 7 bases, with 12 bases separating them. DNA of the CDR3: TGTGCCTGGAGTGTACATGGAGGGGGTGGCTACACCTTC. It encodes CAWSVHGGGGYTF.

The chain has TRBV6-2 or TRBV6-3 and TRBJ2-1, with 7 nucleotides matching TRBD1. Looked up from germline, CDR1 is MNHEY and CDR2 is SVGEGT. The V gene end was trimmed by 7 bases and the J gene end by 7 bases; junction bases not matched to a gene: 13. There are 15 residues in the CDR3. The CDR3 DNA follows: TGTGCCAGCAATTTTCCCGGGACAGAAGAAAATGAGCAGTTCTTC. Protein sequence: CASNFPGTEENEQFF.

This clonotype was observed many times. V gene TRBV24-1 combines with J gene TRBJ2-1, with D possibly TRBD2 on 5 matching bases. Trimming stripped 4 bases from V and 6 bases from J, with 15 bases between. Germline assignment: CDR1 KGHDR and CDR2 SFDVKD. The length of the CDR3 is 15 residues. The CDR3 region has the DNA TGTGCCACCAGTGACCCCGCCGCCGGAGGCAATGAGCAGTTCTTC. Amino acids: CATSDPAAGGNEQFF.

This clonotype was recorded many times. This chain joins TRBV11-2 and TRBJ2-7; the match to TRBD1 covers 8 bases. Germline loops: CDR1 SGHAT, CDR2 FQNNGV. The trim removed 3 bases at V and 6 bases at J, leaving 10 bases unmatched. The CDR3 is 15 amino acids. The CDR3 DNA is TGTGCCAGCAGCTTTTTCGACAGGGGTAATTCCGAGCAGTACTTC. Protein: CASSFFDRGNSEQYF.

CDR3 DNA sequence: TGTGCCAGTAGTATTGAGGGGGTCGGCGGGGAGCTGTTTTTT. It is translated as CASSIEGVGGELFF. J is TRBJ2-2 and V is TRBV19; D possibly corresponds to TRBD1 (6 bases). The V end was cut by 3 bases, the J end by 7 bases, with 12 bases between. CDR1 and CDR2 (germline): LNHDA, SQIVND (reference sequence). The CDR3 has 14 amino acids.

This chain links TRBV20-1 with TRBJ1-5; D not resolved. CDR1 is DFQATT and CDR2 is SNEGSKA in the germline V gene (reference sequence). The CDR3 covers 13 residues. Trimming took 3 bases from V and 7 from J, leaving 13 bases between them. CDR3 residues: CSARWGDRQPQHF. The CDR3 nucleotides read TGCAGTGCTAGGTGGGGTGATCGCCAGCCCCAGCATTTT.

The CDR3 reads CASSWTSGDTYEQYF. The CDR3 DNA sequence: TGCGCCAGCAGCTGGACTAGCGGGGATACCTACGAGCAGTACTTC. The chain is built from TRBV5-1 and TRBJ2-7, with 12 bases matching TRBD2. The CDR3 extends over 15 amino acids. Germline CDR1 reads SGHRS; CDR2 reads YFSETQ. Unmatched junction bases numbered 3, after V lost 3 bases and J lost 2 bases.

In this sample, this clonotype turned up a few times. The CDR3 protein is CASSYQRVTDTQYF. CDR3 sequence (DNA): TGTGCCAGCAGTTATCAGCGGGTCACAGATACGCAGTATTTT. The chain couples TRBV6-5 to TRBJ2-3; TRBD2 is a possible D gene (6 bases). CDR1 is MNHEY and CDR2 is SVGAGI in the germline V gene. The CDR3 is 14 amino acids. V was cut by 3 bases and J by 2 bases, with 9 bases left in between.

Many counts were recorded for this clonotype. The chain is built from TRBV11-2 and TRBJ1-1; D call uncertain. The CDR3 runs 14 residues. CDR1 is SGHAT and CDR2 is FQNNGV in the germline V gene. V dropped 5 bases and J dropped 6 bases, with 16 bases sitting between them. This CDR3 is CASSHHSRQAEAFF. In DNA, the CDR3 is TGTGCCAGCAGCCACCACTCCCGGCAGGCTGAAGCTTTCTTT.

The genes are TRBV24-1 and TRBJ1-5; no clear D gene. Germline V gives CDR1 KGHDR, CDR2 SFDVKD. The CDR3 has 14 residues. The V and J ends lost 5 bases and 0 bases respectively, with 7 bases between them. The CDR3 sequence: CATSAIDSNQPQHF. The CDR3 DNA reads as TGTGCCACCAGTGCTATAGATAGCAATCAGCCCCAGCATTTT.

At least ten counts were recorded for this clonotype. J is TRBJ2-1 and V is TRBV28; D ambiguous. This CDR3 is 11 amino acids long. Trimming cost V 6 bases and J 3 bases, with 3 bases left between them. Germline V gene lookup returns CDR1 MDHEN and CDR2 SYDVKM. CDR3 nucleotides: TGTGCCAGCAGCCTCTACAATGAGCAGTTCTTC. Encoded protein: CASSLYNEQFF.

The rearrangement joins TRBV6-1 to TRBJ1-5; tentatively, D is TRBD1 (5 bases). The CDR3 is 14 amino acids. Germline values: CDR1 MNHNS, CDR2 SASEGT. V was pared by 6 bases and J by 5 bases, with 14 bases between. The CDR3 sequence is CASSDWGGYQPQHF. DNA of the CDR3: TGTGCCAGCAGCGACTGGGGGGGATATCAGCCCCAGCATTTT.

This clonotype was counted a single time. The chain recombines TRBV6-1 with TRBJ1-5; TRBD1 might be the D (5 bases). Germline lookup yields CDR1 MNHNS and CDR2 SASEGT. CDR3 length equals 14 residues. Trimming shortened V by 3 bases and J by 7 bases, and 13 bases separated the two germline ends. The CDR3 sequence: CASSDGGGRQPQHF. CDR3 bases: TGTGCCAGCAGTGATGGGGGAGGGCGGCAGCCCCAGCATTTT.

V usage is TRBV7-3 and J usage is TRBJ1-5; the D is unclear. Germline V gene data show CDR1 as SGHTA and CDR2 as FQGTGA. This CDR3 region has 13 residues. V lost 2 bases to trimming and J lost 4 bases, with 6 bases between them. The CDR3 bases are TGTGCCAGCAGCTTATTCAGAAATCAGCCCCAGCATTTT. It codes for CASSLFRNQPQHF.

This clonotype was counted between two and nine times. The rearrangement joins TRBV20-1 to TRBJ2-7, with TRBD1 identical over 9 bases. The CDR3 is made up of 13 amino acids. The V gene's germline CDR1 is DFQATT and CDR2 SNEGSKA (reference sequence). V gave up 5 bases and J gave up 5 bases; unmatched junction bases: 7. The CDR3 coding sequence is TGCAGTGCTTTGGACAGGGGCCTGGACGAGCAGTACTTC. Translation: CSALDRGLDEQYF.

The V gene is TRBV12-3 or TRBV12-4, the J gene TRBJ2-7; D could derive from TRBD1 or TRBD2 (6 bases each). This CDR3 region has 14 residues. Trimming shortened V by 1 base and J by 5 bases, and 12 bases separated the two germline ends. CDR3 in amino acids: CASSLVGGRNEQYF. In DNA, the CDR3 is TGTGCCAGCAGTTTAGTGGGGGGCAGGAACGAGCAGTACTTC.

This clonotype has at least ten counts. This chain uses TRBV7-8 with TRBJ2-7; 8 nucleotides match TRBD2. Germline V lookup: CDR1 SGHVS, CDR2 FQNEAQ. With V trimmed by 4 bases and J by 5 bases, 13 bases remained unmatched. The CDR3 spans 16 residues. CDR3: CASSSEIAGGRHEQYF. CDR3 nucleotides: TGTGCCAGCAGCTCAGAAATTGCGGGAGGTCGCCACGAGCAGTACTTC. The whole variable domain, filled in from reference TRBV7-8 and TRBJ2-7, reads GAGVSQSPRYKVAKRGQDVALRCDPISGHVSLFWYQQALGQGPEFLTYFQNEAQLDKSGLPSDRFFAERPEGSVSTLKIQRTQQEDSAVYLCASSSEIAGGRHEQYFGPGTRLTVT.

There are a few counts of this clonotype. The rearrangement joins TRBV11-1 to TRBJ2-5; no firm D call. Germline assignment: CDR1 SGHAT and CDR2 FQDESV (reference sequence). The V gene lost 2 bases and the J gene lost 2 bases, with 9 bases spanning the gap. The CDR3 contains 14 residues. The CDR3 spells CASSLRTRQETQYF. The CDR3 coding sequence is TGTGCCAGCAGCTTACGCACACGACAAGAGACCCAGTACTTC.

About this clonotype: Sequence at one end of the junction differs from germline and may be a read error. V gene TRBV7-3 combines with J gene TRBJ1-4; D perhaps matches TRBD1 (5 bases). CDR1 is SGHTA and CDR2 is FQGTGA in the germline V gene. The CDR3 is 15 amino acids. DNA for the CDR3: TGTGCCAGCAGCTTAGTGGGGCTCACTAGTGAAAAACTGTTTTTT. Encoded protein: CASSLVGLTSEKLFF.

This clonotype has only one observation. The CDR3 bases are TGTGCCACCGGAGCAAAAGGGCACAGGGGAGGAGAGACCCAGTACTTC. Translated: CATGAKGHRGGETQYF. This chain connects TRBV24-1 to TRBJ2-5, with D maybe TRBD1 (7 bases). Trimming cost V 9 bases and J 4 bases, with 23 bases left between them. Germline V gives CDR1 KGHDR, CDR2 SFDVKD. CDR3 length: 16 residues.

The chain employs TRBV28 and TRBJ1-5, with D unresolved. In germline, CDR1 is MDHEN, CDR2 SYDVKM. Trimming removed 5 bases at V and 7 bases at J, with 12 bases between. The CDR3 covers 13 residues. The DNA for the CDR3 is TGTGCCAGCAGTCCAGAGAGGAGGCAGCCCCAGCATTTT. It translates to CASSPERRQPQHF. The full variable domain, with the rest looked up from reference TRBV28 and TRBJ1-5, is DVKVTQSSRYLVKRTGEKVFLECVQDMDHENMFWYRQDPGLGLRLIYFSYDVKMKEKGDIPEGYSVSREKKERFSLILESASTNQTSMYLCASSPERRQPQHFGDGTRLSIL.

The sample holds many counts of this clonotype. The chain recombines TRBV6-1 with TRBJ2-7, with 11 bases lining up with TRBD2. CDR1 MNHNS and CDR2 SASEGT come from the germline V gene. This CDR3 has 16 residues. V lost 5 bases and J lost 6; bases outside the gene matches: 12. The CDR3 reads CASSLTSGGSGLEQYF. CDR3 coding DNA: TGTGCCAGCAGTTTAACTAGCGGGGGATCGGGACTCGAGCAGTACTTC.